The 19 T cell receptor beta chains below were found in one sample sequenced in a study of preoperative IRX-2 immunotherapy in early breast cancer. Treatment defined: preoperative locoregional IRX-2 cytokine immunotherapy. Assay used: immunoSEQ multiplex PCR; TCRdb lists only in-frame clones, some missing. The sample yields under 35,000 clones, 82% seen once. This material was collected from a patient treated with IRX-2 immunotherapy. The receptors derive from a human donor with breast cancer.

J is TRBJ1-1 and V is TRBV16, with 9 bases aligning to TRBD1. The J segment lost 7 bases and the V segment lost 6 bases, leaving 12 bases of the junction unmatched. The CDR3 consists of 15 residues. Germline V lookup: CDR1 KGHSY, CDR2 FQNENV. Written as DNA, the CDR3 is TGTGCCAGCAGGGCGACAAGGGGACAGGGTTTTGAAGCTTTCTTT. Translation: CASRATRGQGFEAFF.

The V call is TRBV5-1, the J call TRBJ2-3, with 8 positions matching TRBD2. V trimming: 4 bases; J trimming: 7 bases; junction bases outside the gene matches: 11. CDR1 is SGHRS, CDR2 YFSETQ, per germline. The CDR3 spans 15 residues. CDR3 nucleotides: TGCGCCAGCAGCAGCACCGGGACTAGACCGAATACGCAGTATTTT. Translation gives CASSSTGTRPNTQYF.

This chain uses TRBV28 with TRBJ1-2, with a weak D call TRBD1 (5 bases). This CDR3 spans 14 amino acids. The germline V gene has CDR1 MDHEN and CDR2 SYDVKM. With 1 base removed from V and 5 bases from J, the gap between germline ends came to 11 bases. In DNA, the CDR3 is TGTGCCAGCAGTTTATCGGGGGAAGGGTATGGCTACACCTTC. Translation gives CASSLSGEGYGYTF.

This clone was seen once. This chain links TRBV6-8 with TRBJ1-1; D is ambiguous. The CDR3 spans 15 residues. The germline gives CDR1 MNHGY, CDR2 SAAAGT. Deletions cut 7 bases from V and 1 base from J, with 16 bases between. The CDR3 loop is CASTPIGQRNTEAFF. CDR3 DNA sequence: TGTGCCAGCACTCCGATAGGTCAGCGGAACACTGAAGCTTTCTTT.

Written as DNA, the CDR3 is TGTGCCAGCAGTTTGGGGGATCCCTACGAGCAGTACTTC. The encoded protein is CASSLGDPYEQYF. The V gene is TRBV28, the J gene TRBJ2-7, with D tentatively TRBD1 or TRBD2 (5 bases each). Trimming took 3 bases from V and 2 from J, leaving 8 bases between them. CDR1 and CDR2 (germline): MDHEN, SYDVKM. The CDR3 length is 13 residues.

This chain links TRBV11-3 with TRBJ2-1; 9 nucleotides align to TRBD2. Germline V gene lookup returns CDR1 SGHNT and CDR2 YENEEA. The CDR3 extends over 16 amino acids. J lost 8 bases, V lost 2 bases, and 10 bases had no gene match. CDR3: CASSLRRGGAVHEQFF. In nucleotides, the CDR3 is TGTGCCAGCAGCTTAAGGCGCGGGGGGGCCGTCCATGAGCAGTTCTTC.

The rearrangement uses TRBV6-8 and TRBJ2-3; the D is unclear. V lost 5 bases, J lost 0 bases, and 9 bases lay in between. This CDR3 is 14 amino acids long. The germline CDR1 and CDR2 sequences are MNHGY and SAAAGT. The DNA of the CDR3 is TGTGCCAGCAGTGAGGCCCGAAGCACAGATACGCAGTATTTT. Translating it yields CASSEARSTDTQYF.

CDR3 residues: CASSYARDPGPKQYF. The CDR3 nucleotides read TGTGCCAGCAGTTATGCCCGGGACCCCGGACCAAAGCAGTACTTC. The chain links TRBV6-8 to TRBJ2-7; D is tentatively TRBD1 or TRBD2 (5 bases each). Trimming took off 3 bases at V and 8 bases at J, with 20 bases between the two ends. Germline V CDR1 and CDR2: MNHGY, SAAAGT. This CDR3 is 15 amino acids long.

This chain uses TRBV11-3 with TRBJ2-1; TRBD1 agrees at 7 bases. Trimming at V came to 1 base and at J to 3 bases, leaving 3 bases not matched to a gene. The CDR3 runs 15 residues. Germline assignment: CDR1 SGHNT and CDR2 YENEEA. In DNA, the CDR3 is TGTGCCAGCAGCTTAGGGCAGGGGGACTACAATGAGCAGTTCTTC. Translated, it gives CASSLGQGDYNEQFF.

This sequence joins TRBV9 and TRBJ2-7; unclear D gene. Germline V gene sequence: CDR1 SGDLS, CDR2 YYNGEE. CDR3 length: 14 residues. Trimming stripped 5 bases from V and 4 bases from J, with 16 bases between. In DNA, the CDR3 is TGTGCCAGCAGTGGAACACGCTCTGTATACGAGCAGTACTTC. It specifies CASSGTRSVYEQYF.

This chain uses TRBV9 with TRBJ1-3; D unresolved. The germline V gene has CDR1 SGDLS and CDR2 YYNGEE. The CDR3 spans 12 residues. Trimming shortened V by 4 bases and J by 0 bases, and 2 bases separated the two germline ends. The CDR3 protein is CASSPSGNTIYF. Here the CDR3 DNA reads TGTGCCAGCAGCCCCTCTGGAAACACCATATATTTT.

The CDR3 nucleotides are TGTGCCAGCAGTTTAGCCGGACAGGCTATCGGTGAGCAGTTCTTC. Amino acid sequence: CASSLAGQAIGEQFF. The chain combines TRBV28 with TRBJ2-1; 7 nucleotides match TRBD1. CDR3 length: 15 amino acids. The V gene's germline CDR1 is MDHEN and CDR2 SYDVKM. Unmatched junction bases numbered 10, after V lost 2 bases and J lost 9 bases.

J is TRBJ1-2 and V is TRBV23-1; maybe TRBD1 (5 bases). TRBV23-1 is assigned to the ORF class and has an uncertain function. The CDR3 consists of 13 residues. The V end lost 6 bases, the J end lost 5 bases, and 13 bases lay between the germline ends. The CDR3 DNA follows: TGCGCCAGCAGCCTCCGGGACGAGTATGGCTACACCTTC. Protein: CASSLRDEYGYTF.

V gene TRBV11-3 combines with J gene TRBJ2-5; D is possibly TRBD2 (7 bases). This CDR3 contains 15 residues. The germline CDR1 and CDR2 sequences are SGHNT and YENEEA. V was shortened by 5 bases and J by 4 bases, with 17 bases between the two germline ends. This CDR3 reads CASSLGSRGAETQYF. CDR3 bases: TGTGCCAGCAGCCTCGGTTCCCGGGGGGCAGAGACCCAGTACTTC.

The chain carries TRBV29-1 and TRBJ1-1; the D gene is possibly TRBD1 (6 bases). The CDR3 has 13 amino acids. V was trimmed by 7 bases and J by 4 bases, leaving 16 bases between them. CDR1 and CDR2 (germline): SQVTM, ANQGSEA. The CDR3 DNA follows: TGCAGCGCCGTTACAGGGTTTATCACTGAAGCTTTCTTT. It translates to CSAVTGFITEAFF.

V and J are TRBV7-7 and TRBJ1-5, with 7 bases that match TRBD1. From germline, CDR1 is SSHAT and CDR2 FNYEAQ (reference sequence). This CDR3 has 14 amino acids. Germline trimming cut 5 bases from V and 5 bases from J; bases unmatched to any gene: 6. CDR3 coding DNA: TGTGCCAGCAGCCAAGTCAGGGGGGATCAGCCCCAGCATTTT. It specifies CASSQVRGDQPQHF.

Only a few counts were recorded for this clone. The chain employs TRBV6-8 and TRBJ2-2; 11 bases match TRBD1. CDR1 MNHGY and CDR2 SAAAGT come from the germline V gene. The V segment lost 7 bases and the J segment 5 bases; nucleotides outside the gene matches: 6. CDR3 length: 15 amino acids. CDR3 nucleotide sequence: TGTGCCAGCACCACCGGGACAGGGGGAACCGGGGAGCTGTTTTTT. Amino acid sequence: CASTTGTGGTGELFF.

This clone has only a few counts. The chain is built from TRBV18 and TRBJ2-7; 8 bases agree with TRBD1. The CDR3 spans 14 residues. The germline CDR1 and CDR2 sequences are KGHSH and LQKENI. The J segment lost 0 bases and the V segment lost 6 bases, leaving 4 bases of the junction unmatched. The CDR3 region has the DNA TGTGCCAGCTCCAGGGACAGGAGCTCCTACGAGCAGTACTTC. Protein product: CASSRDRSSYEQYF.

The chain uses TRBV19 and TRBJ2-7; TRBD1 matches at 10 bases. J gave up 5 bases and V 7 bases, and 8 bases lay outside the gene matches. CDR1 is LNHDA and CDR2 is SQIVND in the germline V gene (reference sequence). The CDR3 is 14 amino acids. CDR3 DNA sequence: TGTGCCAGTATCCCGGGACAGGGGCTCGACGAGCAGTACTTC. Its translation: CASIPGQGLDEQYF. The full variable domain, in which reference TRBV19 and TRBJ2-7 provide the parts outside the CDR3, is DGGITQSPKYLFRKEGQNVTLSCEQNLNHDAMYWYRQDPGQGLRLIYYSQIVNDFQKGDIAEGYSVSREKKESFPLTVTSAQKNPTAFYLCASIPGQGLDEQYFGPGTRLTVT.